This paragraph reports one T cell receptor beta chain. Its antigen remains unidentified. The source of the sample is a study of T cells after posttransplantation cyclophosphamide. Busulfan-fludarabine conditioning, marrow transplant, and cyclophosphamide on days +3 and +4 were administered. Generated by immunoSEQ multiplex PCR, the TCRdb table keeps only in-frame clones and is missing some. The data contain around 37,000 clones, around 80% of them singletons. Points from the study as a whole: TRB overlap between skin or GI tissue T cells and blood was limited. Recipient CMV seropositivity and CMV reactivation strongly tracked TRB clonality. Later post-transplant blood repertoires were often dominated by donor CD8+ memory clones.

V dropped 4 bases and J dropped 7; count of bases not matched to a gene: 15. Looked up from germline, CDR1 is MNHNS and CDR2 is SASEGT. The CDR3 consists of 18 residues. J is TRBJ2-3 and V is TRBV6-1; 12 bases are shared with TRBD1. The sample was CD4+ T cells sorted from blood, taken around 2,000 days after a stem cell transplant with posttransplant cyclophosphamide. This sequence was found in a female patient in her 40s who received an allogeneic stem cell transplant from a related donor, was CMV-positive, and had no GVHD. The graft donor may account for some of the T cells. The CDR3 reads CASSATAAGTGGMHTQYF. CDR3 sequence (DNA): TGTGCCAGCAGTGCCACTGCCGCAGGGACAGGGGGCATGCATACGCAGTATTTT.